Presented here are 12 T cell receptor beta chains from one specimen sequenced in a study of CD8 T cells in ankylosing spondylitis. Each CDR3 protein gets one entry after TCRdb re-called the 5' RACE reads with MiXCR. The table records under 450,000 distinct CDR3 sequences, about 20% of them present only once. The sample was blood, either unsorted or a sorted T cell fraction (not recorded which). The receptor set was obtained from a male donor with ankylosing spondylitis or in good health (not recorded which).

This sequence joins TRBV15 and TRBJ1-5; D possibly corresponds to TRBD1 (6 bases). V dropped 3 bases and J dropped 7 bases, with 10 bases sitting between them. CDR3 length equals 13 residues. From germline, CDR1 is LNHNV and CDR2 YYDKDF (reference sequence). The CDR3 DNA follows: TGTGCCACCAGCAGGACAGGCCAACAGCCCCAGCATTTT. It encodes CATSRTGQQPQHF.

The chain has TRBV30 and TRBJ2-3; 8 bases align to TRBD2. The ends lost 0 bases at V and 0 bases at J; junction bases unmatched: 17. CDR3 length: 20 amino acids. CDR1 is GTSNPN and CDR2 is SVGIG in the germline V gene (reference sequence). CDR3 residues: CAWSVLGGAGGTSSTDTQYF. The CDR3 bases are TGTGCCTGGAGTGTACTGGGAGGGGCGGGGGGCACATCTAGCACAGATACGCAGTATTTT.

This clonotype was observed a few times. The rearrangement uses TRBV7-8 and TRBJ2-1; tentative D call: TRBD2 (5 bases). V dropped 2 bases and J dropped 7 bases, with 15 bases sitting between them. CDR1 is SGHVS, CDR2 FQNEAQ, per germline. CDR3 size: 15 residues. The chain's CDR3 is CASSLPIGLGNEQFF. The CDR3 DNA sequence: TGTGCCAGCAGCTTACCAATCGGACTGGGGAATGAGCAGTTCTTC. Full variable domain (outside the CDR3, taken from reference TRBV7-8 and TRBJ2-1): GAGVSQSPRYKVAKRGQDVALRCDPISGHVSLFWYQQALGQGPEFLTYFQNEAQLDKSGLPSDRFFAERPEGSVSTLKIQRTQQEDSAVYLCASSLPIGLGNEQFFGPGTRLTVL.

This clonotype was observed a few times. V usage is TRBV7-8 and J usage is TRBJ2-1; no firm D call. With 5 bases removed from V and 5 bases from J, the gap between germline ends came to 13 bases. This CDR3 region has 14 residues. The germline CDR1 and CDR2 sequences are SGHVS and FQNEAQ. The CDR3 spells CASSLPPVDNEQFF. In DNA, the CDR3 is TGTGCCAGCAGCCTCCCCCCGGTGGACAATGAGCAGTTCTTC.

The chain links TRBV7-8 to TRBJ2-3; D may be TRBD1 or TRBD2 (6 bases each). V was trimmed by 3 bases and J by 1 base, leaving 14 bases between them. The length of the CDR3 is 16 residues. Per germline, CDR1 SGHVS and CDR2 FQNEAQ. The CDR3 is CASSFQKGGRTDTQYF. CDR3 in DNA: TGTGCCAGCAGCTTTCAAAAGGGGGGACGCACAGATACGCAGTATTTT.

This clonotype was counted at least ten times. The chain employs TRBV12-3 or TRBV12-4 and TRBJ2-2; D call uncertain. Trimming took off 5 bases at V and 0 bases at J, with 13 bases between the two ends. CDR3 length: 16 amino acids. The CDR3 reads CASSPPGATNTGELFF. The DNA for the CDR3 is TGTGCCAGCAGTCCCCCGGGCGCCACGAACACCGGGGAGCTGTTTTTT.

The chain couples TRBV12-3 or TRBV12-4 to TRBJ1-5; possibly TRBD1 for D (5 bases). The CDR3 sequence is 14 residues long. Between the trimmed V and J ends, which lost 8 bases and 7 bases, there was a span of 18 bases. CDR3 DNA sequence: TGTGCCAGCGCCGGCGGAGGGGAGAGGCAGCCCCAGCATTTT. Translated: CASAGGGERQPQHF.

The V call is TRBV27, the J call TRBJ2-7; the match to TRBD2 covers 10 bases. This CDR3 has 15 amino acids. V gave up 6 bases and J gave up 2 bases; unmatched junction bases: 7. CDR1 and CDR2 (germline): MNHEY, SMNVEV (reference sequence). CDR3 region: CASSHRAGGPYEQYF. As DNA, the CDR3 is TGTGCCAGCAGCCACAGAGCGGGGGGGCCCTACGAGCAGTACTTC.

The chain is built from TRBV28 and TRBJ1-6, with D uncertain. Per germline, CDR1 MDHEN and CDR2 SYDVKM. Trimming cost V 3 bases and J 6 bases, with 9 bases left between them. The CDR3 has 14 residues. The CDR3 DNA reads TGTGCCAGCAGTTTTATGACGAGTAATTCACCCCTCCACTTT. It encodes CASSFMTSNSPLHF.

The J gene is TRBJ2-7, the V gene TRBV5-5; 11 positions match TRBD1. Trimming removed 0 bases from V and 3 bases from J; junction bases left unmatched: 2. The CDR3 spans 15 residues. Germline CDR1 and CDR2: SGHKS and YYEKEE (reference sequence). This CDR3 reads CASSLEGTGGYEQYF. The CDR3 bases are TGTGCCAGCAGCTTGGAAGGGACAGGGGGCTACGAGCAGTACTTC.

This rearrangement joins TRBV12-3 or TRBV12-4 to TRBJ2-5; D perhaps matches TRBD1 (5 bases). The CDR3 consists of 14 residues. Trimming removed 1 base at V and 7 bases at J, with 13 bases between. The CDR3 region is CASSLVDNPGTQYF. The DNA of the CDR3 is TGTGCCAGCAGTTTAGTGGACAACCCAGGGACCCAGTACTTC.

For this clonotype: Germline is not matched at one junction end, which may reflect a read error. This rearrangement joins TRBV6-1 to TRBJ2-7; 7 bases map to TRBD2. Germline-derived CDR1 and CDR2 are MNHNS and SASEGT. The CDR3 spans 15 residues. The CDR3 sequence: CANSQNGLEGDEQYF. CDR3 DNA: TGTGCCAACAGTCAAAACGGACTAGAAGGAGACGAGCAGTACTTC.